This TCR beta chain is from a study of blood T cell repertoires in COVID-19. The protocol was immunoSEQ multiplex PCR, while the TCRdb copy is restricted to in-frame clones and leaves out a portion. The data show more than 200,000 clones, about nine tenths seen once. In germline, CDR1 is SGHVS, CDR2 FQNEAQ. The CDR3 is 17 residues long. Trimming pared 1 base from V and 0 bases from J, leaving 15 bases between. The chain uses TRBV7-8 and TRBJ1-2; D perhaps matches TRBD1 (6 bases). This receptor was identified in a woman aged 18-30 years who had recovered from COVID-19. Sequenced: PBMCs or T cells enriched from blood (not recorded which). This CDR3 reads CASSLVQGWGANYGYTF. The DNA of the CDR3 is TGTGCCAGCAGCTTAGTTCAGGGGTGGGGAGCTAACTATGGCTACACCTTC.